At least ten counts were recorded for the clone carrying this T cell receptor beta chain. Its antigen is unknown. This sample is drawn from a study of spatial heterogeneity in lung cancer. Across the study: From matched bulk RNA-seq came a T cell module score, which showed a strong correlation with TCR transcript counts in tumor regions. Study outcomes and limitations: Tumor mutation counts were tracked by expanded intratumoral alpha and beta TCR counts.

This CDR3 contains 15 residues. Trimming left V 7 bases short and J 4 bases short, with 17 bases between. The germline CDR1 and CDR2 sequences are SGHTA and FQGNSA. TCRdb ran MiXCR on the 5' RACE reads and lists one entry per CDR3 protein. The repertoire holds around 26,000 distinct CDR3 sequences, with under 9.5% as singletons. Time point of the sample: sample taken at primary tumor resection. In each case, whole RNA from tumor, nontumor lung or frozen PBMC was sequenced unsorted. The specimen comprised lung tumor tissue, sampled at surgery. This chain joins TRBV7-2 and TRBJ2-1, with D unclear. The TCR sequence derives from a male donor with early-stage non-small cell lung cancer. The CDR3, as DNA: TGTGCCAGCACCGTCCTATACTCGACGTACAATGAGCAGTTCTTC. It codes for CASTVLYSTYNEQFF.